These T cell receptor beta chains were read from a single sample in a study of T cell changes during pregnancy in multiple sclerosis. Assay used: immunoSEQ multiplex PCR; TCRdb lists only in-frame clones, some missing. The repertoire holds tens of thousands of clones, with just under 95% as singletons. Sequencing used CD4+ T cells from peripheral blood mononuclear cells, obtained in the third trimester of pregnancy. Receptors originate from a female donor with multiple sclerosis, enrolled in a pregnancy study. CDR3s leave out the opening cysteine and the closing phenylalanine or tryptophan. Fields, in order: clone size, V gene, J gene, CDR3 protein. Expanded clones get a size class; other rows say once, few or many, or leave the size out.

abundance: -; v_gene: TRBV19; j_gene: TRBJ2-1; CDR3aa: ASSMGPGQF
abundance: -; v_gene: TRBV28; j_gene: TRBJ1-4; CDR3aa: ASSLRGTGSHEKLF
abundance: once; v_gene: TRBV4-3; j_gene: TRBJ2-1; CDR3aa: ASSQWGTGAYNEQF
abundance: -; v_gene: TRBV7-2; j_gene: TRBJ2-1; CDR3aa: ASSLEAGVGNEQF
abundance: once; v_gene: TRBV20-1; j_gene: TRBJ2-5; CDR3aa: SAGLKETQY
abundance: -; v_gene: TRBV7-6; j_gene: TRBJ1-1; CDR3aa: ASSLGGQGFMNTEAF
abundance: -; v_gene: TRBV6-1; j_gene: TRBJ2-3; CDR3aa: ACIRAGVNTDTQY
abundance: -; v_gene: TRBV5-4; j_gene: TRBJ2-2; CDR3aa: ASSLVGGRAGELF
abundance: -; v_gene: TRBV29-1; j_gene: TRBJ2-7; CDR3aa: SITQGVPGTSGRIGEQY
abundance: -; v_gene: TRBV27; j_gene: TRBJ1-2; CDR3aa: ASSRQGASGYT
abundance: few; v_gene: TRBV2; j_gene: TRBJ1-1; CDR3aa: ASSEEVGLGGAF
abundance: -; v_gene: TRBV29-1; j_gene: TRBJ2-7; CDR3aa: SGRVGEGEQY
abundance: -; v_gene: TRBV29-1; j_gene: TRBJ1-2; CDR3aa: SVSKGRDYGYT
abundance: -; v_gene: TRBV7-3; j_gene: TRBJ2-3; CDR3aa: ASSPRAASTDTQY
abundance: -; v_gene: TRBV11-2; j_gene: TRBJ2-5; CDR3aa: ASSMTSFETQY
abundance: -; v_gene: TRBV28; j_gene: TRBJ2-1; CDR3aa: ASSIQGAYNEQF
abundance: -; v_gene: TRBV9; j_gene: TRBJ2-7; CDR3aa: ASSYEGYEQY
abundance: once; v_gene: TRBV5-4; j_gene: TRBJ2-1; CDR3aa: ASSWGLADYNEQF
abundance: -; v_gene: TRBV18; j_gene: TRBJ1-4; CDR3aa: ASSPRAAEKLF
abundance: once; v_gene: TRBV7-2; j_gene: TRBJ2-1; CDR3aa: ASSLGKGYHEQF
abundance: -; v_gene: TRBV4-1; j_gene: TRBJ2-1; CDR3aa: ASSQPYNEQF
abundance: -; v_gene: TRBV13; j_gene: TRBJ2-1; CDR3aa: ASSRGLAGVGNEQF
abundance: -; v_gene: TRBV5-3; j_gene: TRBJ2-7; CDR3aa: ARSLGTSGIYTPPYEQY
abundance: -; v_gene: TRBV2; j_gene: TRBJ2-5; CDR3aa: ASSEVRGAQETQY
abundance: -; v_gene: TRBV2; j_gene: TRBJ1-1; CDR3aa: ATCPSLSTEAF
abundance: -; v_gene: TRBV6-5; j_gene: TRBJ2-3; CDR3aa: ASTMTSGSSHTQY
abundance: -; v_gene: TRBV5-1; j_gene: TRBJ1-1; CDR3aa: ASSLVTGRNTEAF
abundance: -; v_gene: TRBV18; j_gene: TRBJ2-1; CDR3aa: ASSQSSTSGTYNEQF
abundance: -; v_gene: TRBV2; j_gene: TRBJ1-4; CDR3aa: ASGPGQPNEKLF
abundance: once; v_gene: TRBV18; j_gene: TRBJ2-1; CDR3aa: ASSTLSLAVTGASEQF
abundance: -; v_gene: TRBV6-1; j_gene: TRBJ1-4; CDR3aa: ASSEPPSATNEKLF
abundance: once; v_gene: TRBV5-1; j_gene: TRBJ1-5; CDR3aa: ASSSAGTGGINGNQPQH
abundance: -; v_gene: TRBV18; j_gene: TRBJ2-2; CDR3aa: ASSPPGQGTGELF
abundance: -; v_gene: TRBV28; j_gene: TRBJ2-1; CDR3aa: ASSFLVRGYYNEQF
abundance: -; v_gene: TRBV27; j_gene: TRBJ2-5; CDR3aa: ASSHLSQETQY
abundance: -; v_gene: TRBV19; j_gene: TRBJ2-1; CDR3aa: ASSIQGSGNEQF
abundance: -; v_gene: TRBV19; j_gene: TRBJ2-5; CDR3aa: ASSIQGLARGETQY
abundance: once; v_gene: TRBV11-2; j_gene: TRBJ2-1; CDR3aa: ASSLASNEQF
abundance: -; v_gene: TRBV6-1; j_gene: TRBJ2-5; CDR3aa: ASSEEDRGSRTQY
abundance: few; v_gene: TRBV7-2; j_gene: TRBJ1-2; CDR3aa: ASSLGQINYGYT
abundance: -; v_gene: TRBV7-6; j_gene: TRBJ2-7; CDR3aa: ASSLLAGPYEQY
abundance: -; v_gene: TRBV5-1; j_gene: TRBJ2-1; CDR3aa: ASSLVASDEQF
abundance: -; v_gene: TRBV11-2; j_gene: TRBJ2-4; CDR3aa: ASSLDSRLAGAFKNIQY
abundance: -; v_gene: TRBV2; j_gene: TRBJ1-5; CDR3aa: ASSFDDLQH
abundance: -; v_gene: TRBV28; j_gene: TRBJ2-3; CDR3aa: ASSLGRASTDTQY
abundance: -; v_gene: TRBV18; j_gene: TRBJ2-3; CDR3aa: ASSPGQGPRTTQY
abundance: -; v_gene: TRBV28; j_gene: TRBJ2-3; CDR3aa: ASSSLAQDPDTQY
abundance: -; v_gene: TRBV19; j_gene: TRBJ2-5; CDR3aa: ASSSNGGQETQY
abundance: once; v_gene: TRBV19; j_gene: TRBJ2-7; CDR3aa: ASSNQGLLGEQY